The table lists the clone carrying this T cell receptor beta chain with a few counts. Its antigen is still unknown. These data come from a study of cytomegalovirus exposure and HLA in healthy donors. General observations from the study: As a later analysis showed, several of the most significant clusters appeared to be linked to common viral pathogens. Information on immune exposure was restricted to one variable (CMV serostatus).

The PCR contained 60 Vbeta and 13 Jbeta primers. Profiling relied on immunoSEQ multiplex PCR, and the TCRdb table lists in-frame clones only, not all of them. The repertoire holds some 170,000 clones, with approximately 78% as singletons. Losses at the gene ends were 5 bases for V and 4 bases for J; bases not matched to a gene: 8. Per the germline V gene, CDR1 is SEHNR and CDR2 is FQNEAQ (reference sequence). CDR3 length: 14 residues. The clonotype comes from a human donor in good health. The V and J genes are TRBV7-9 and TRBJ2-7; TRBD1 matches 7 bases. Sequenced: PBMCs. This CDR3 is CASSPTQTGYEQYF. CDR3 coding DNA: TGTGCCAGCAGCCCCACGCAGACAGGGTACGAGCAGTACTTC.